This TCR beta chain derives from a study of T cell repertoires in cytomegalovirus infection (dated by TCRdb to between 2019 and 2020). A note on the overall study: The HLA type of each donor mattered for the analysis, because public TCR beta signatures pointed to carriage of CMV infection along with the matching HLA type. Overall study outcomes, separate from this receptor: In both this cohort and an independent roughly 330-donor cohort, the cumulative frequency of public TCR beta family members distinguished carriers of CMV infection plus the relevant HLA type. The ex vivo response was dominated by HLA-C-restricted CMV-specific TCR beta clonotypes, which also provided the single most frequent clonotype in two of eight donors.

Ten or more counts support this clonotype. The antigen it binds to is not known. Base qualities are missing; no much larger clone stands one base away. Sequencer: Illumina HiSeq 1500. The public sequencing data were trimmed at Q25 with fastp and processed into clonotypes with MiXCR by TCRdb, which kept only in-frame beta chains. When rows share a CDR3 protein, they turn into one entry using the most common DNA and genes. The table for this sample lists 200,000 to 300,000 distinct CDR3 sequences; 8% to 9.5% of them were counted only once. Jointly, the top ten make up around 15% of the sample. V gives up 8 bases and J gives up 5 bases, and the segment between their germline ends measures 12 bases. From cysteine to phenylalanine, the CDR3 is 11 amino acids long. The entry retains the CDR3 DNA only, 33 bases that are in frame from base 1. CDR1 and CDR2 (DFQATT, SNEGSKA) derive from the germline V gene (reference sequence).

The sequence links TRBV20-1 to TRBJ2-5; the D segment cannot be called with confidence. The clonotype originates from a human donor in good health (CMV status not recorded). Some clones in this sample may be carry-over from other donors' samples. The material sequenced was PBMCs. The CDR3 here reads CSPKVGETQYF. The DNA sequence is TGCAGTCCCAAGGTCGGGGAGACCCAGTACTTC.